These 28 T cell receptor beta chains originate from one sample sequenced in a study of cytomegalovirus exposure and HLA in healthy donors. 13 Jbeta primers and 60 Vbeta primers were used for the PCR. Profiled with immunoSEQ multiplex PCR; TCRdb holds only in-frame clones, not every one. The profile shows 50,000 to 75,000 clones, 80% of them singletons. What was sequenced was PBMCs. The receptors derive from a middle-aged woman in good health and CMV-seronegative.

The chain has TRBV9 and TRBJ2-6; D is perhaps TRBD1 (5 bases). CDR3 length: 18 residues. Germline values: CDR1 SGDLS, CDR2 YYNGEE. Trimming removed 0 bases at V and 0 bases at J, with 13 bases between. The CDR3 DNA reads TGTGCCAGCAGCGTAGTACAGGATCCTAGCTCTGGGGCCAACGTCCTGACTTTC. This translates into CASSVVQDPSSGANVLTF.

On this clone: Other DNA sequences in this sample translate to the same CDR3. V and J are TRBV9 and TRBJ1-5, with a tentative D call TRBD1 (5 bases). Germline V gene data show CDR1 as SGDLS and CDR2 as YYNGEE. This CDR3 comprises 14 residues. V was shortened by 2 bases and J by 1 base, with 7 bases between the two germline ends. Here the CDR3 reads CASSVGGSNQPQHF. CDR3 DNA sequence: TGTGCCAGCAGCGTCGGGGGAAGCAATCAGCCCCAGCATTTT. Full variable domain (missing parts from reference TRBV9 and TRBJ1-5): DSGVTQTPKHLITATGQRVTLRCSPRSGDLSVYWYQQSLDQGLQFLIQYYNGEERAKGNILERFSAQQFPDLHSELNLSSLELGDSALYFCASSVGGSNQPQHFGDGTRLSIL.

This chain connects TRBV6-5 to TRBJ2-3; D is perhaps TRBD2 (5 bases). The CDR3 is made up of 16 amino acids. Germline V gene sequence: CDR1 MNHEY, CDR2 SVGAGI. V was pared by 0 bases and J by 1 base, with 11 bases between. The DNA for the CDR3 is TGTGCCAGCAGTTACTCCCTTTTGGGAGGCACAGATACGCAGTATTTT. Protein product: CASSYSLLGGTDTQYF.

There are a few counts of this clone. The gene calls are TRBV7-9 and TRBJ1-1, with 7 positions matching TRBD1. The CDR3 is made up of 13 amino acids. The germline gives CDR1 SEHNR, CDR2 FQNEAQ (reference sequence). J lost 1 base, V lost 5 bases, and 1 base had no gene match. The CDR3 region has the DNA TGTGCCAGCAGCGACAGGGAGAACACTGAAGCTTTCTTT. Translation gives CASSDRENTEAFF.

The J gene is TRBJ2-3, the V gene TRBV7-9, with TRBD2 matching 10 bases. V shed 2 bases, J shed 5 bases, and the junction held 4 bases outside the gene matches. Germline CDR1 is SEHNR and CDR2 is FQNEAQ (reference sequence). The CDR3 runs 15 residues. The CDR3, as DNA: TGTGCCAGCAGCTTACTAGCGGGAGTTGTAGATACGCAGTATTTT. Translated: CASSLLAGVVDTQYF.

The J gene is TRBJ2-7, the V gene TRBV28; 7 nucleotides agree with TRBD1. CDR1 and CDR2 from the germline V gene are MDHEN and SYDVKM. CDR3 length equals 14 residues. J gave up 1 base and V 5 bases, and 5 bases lay outside the gene matches. CDR3 coding DNA: TGTGCCAGCAGTCCCCCGGGACAGTCCTACGAGCAGTACTTC. Its protein is CASSPPGQSYEQYF.

The rearrangement links TRBV9 to TRBJ1-1; D is unclear. Looked up from germline, CDR1 is SGDLS and CDR2 is YYNGEE. This CDR3 is 14 amino acids long. Between the trimmed V and J ends, which lost 3 bases and 3 bases, there was a span of 12 bases. The CDR3 region is CASSGGGGDTEAFF. CDR3 bases: TGTGCCAGCAGCGGGGGAGGTGGGGACACTGAAGCTTTCTTT.

The chain has TRBV6-4 and TRBJ2-5; 7 nucleotides align to TRBD1. CDR1 MRHNA and CDR2 SNTAGT come from the germline V gene. The CDR3 is made up of 16 amino acids. The V gene end was trimmed by 10 bases and the J gene end by 1 base; junction bases not matched to a gene: 15. The CDR3 here is CATYYWTGRVQETQYF. The CDR3 DNA follows: TGTGCCACGTATTACTGGACAGGTAGGGTCCAAGAGACCCAGTACTTC.

This clone was seen more than once but under ten times. The chain couples TRBV4-2 to TRBJ2-4, with 11 bases fitting TRBD2. The CDR3 has 15 amino acids. Trimming cost V 4 bases and J 5 bases; bases outside gene matches: 4. Germline CDR1 reads LGHNA; CDR2 reads YNFKEQ. CDR3 region: CASSPTTSGENIQYF. Written as DNA, the CDR3 is TGTGCCAGCAGCCCGACGACTAGCGGGGAAAACATTCAGTACTTC.

The chain is built from TRBV7-9 and TRBJ2-3, with TRBD2 identical over 8 bases. There are 17 residues in the CDR3. The V segment lost 5 bases and the J segment 2 bases; nucleotides outside the gene matches: 12. Per germline, CDR1 SEHNR and CDR2 FQNEAQ (reference sequence). The CDR3 DNA sequence: TGTGCCAGCAGCCAACTTGTCTTAGCGGGGAACACAGATACGCAGTATTTT. It is translated as CASSQLVLAGNTDTQYF.

The gene calls are TRBV9 and TRBJ1-1; 10 bases map to TRBD1. The germline CDR1 and CDR2 sequences are SGDLS and YYNGEE. With V trimmed by 3 bases and J by 10 bases, 9 bases remained unmatched. The CDR3 length is 14 residues. As DNA, the CDR3 is TGTGCCAGCAGCGCTTCCGGGACAGGGGTTCCAGCTTTCTTT. It is translated as CASSASGTGVPAFF.

The CDR3 sequence: CASSQLAYEMDTQYF. Written as DNA, the CDR3 is TGCGCCAGCAGCCAACTAGCATACGAGATGGATACGCAGTATTTT. The V call is TRBV5-1, the J call TRBJ2-3; D is possibly TRBD2 (6 bases). The CDR3 is made up of 15 amino acids. CDR1 and CDR2 (germline): SGHRS, YFSETQ. V was cut by 4 bases and J by 6 bases, with 18 bases left in between.

CDR3 amino acids: CASSRTGTDTQYF. CDR3 DNA sequence: TGTGCCAGCAGCCGGACGGGAACAGATACGCAGTATTTT. J is TRBJ2-3 and V is TRBV11-2; the D gene is possibly TRBD2 (5 bases). The CDR3 runs to 13 residues. The V gene's germline CDR1 is SGHAT and CDR2 FQNNGV. V lost 5 bases to trimming and J lost 3 bases, with 9 bases between them.

The rearrangement links TRBV7-8 to TRBJ2-1; the D is unclear. CDR1 is SGHVS, CDR2 FQNEAQ, per germline. This CDR3 region has 15 residues. Trimming took 0 bases from V and 3 from J, leaving 9 bases between them. The CDR3 loop is CASSLAKASYNEQFF. In DNA form, the CDR3 reads TGTGCCAGCAGCTTAGCGAAGGCTAGCTACAATGAGCAGTTCTTC.

By frequency in the sample, this clone is medium-sized (0.01 to 0.1%). This CDR3 reads CASSRTPRQQPQHF. The CDR3 DNA reads as TGTGCCAGCTCACGGACACCACGACAACAGCCCCAGCATTTT. The genes are TRBV18 and TRBJ1-5; D may be TRBD1 (5 bases). The CDR3 contains 14 residues. Trimming took 4 bases from V and 7 from J, leaving 14 bases between them. CDR1 and CDR2 from the germline V gene are KGHSH and LQKENI.

J is TRBJ2-6 and V is TRBV4-3; D is perhaps TRBD2 (5 bases). Looked up from germline, CDR1 is LGHNA and CDR2 is YSLEER. This CDR3 is built from 17 residues. V was cut by 0 bases and J by 2 bases, with 11 bases left in between. CDR3 in amino acids: CASSQDRSGAGANVLTF. CDR3 in DNA: TGCGCCAGCAGCCAAGATAGGTCCGGGGCTGGGGCCAACGTCCTGACTTTC.

J is TRBJ1-2 and V is TRBV13, with D possibly TRBD1 on 6 matching bases. Germline V gene lookup returns CDR1 PRHDT and CDR2 FYEKMQ (reference sequence). The V and J ends lost 4 bases and 8 bases respectively, with 14 bases between them. The CDR3 runs 13 residues. The CDR3 protein is CASSSPTGKGYTF. The CDR3 nucleotides are TGTGCCAGCAGCTCACCCACAGGGAAGGGCTACACCTTC.

The chain has TRBV10-3 and TRBJ2-3, with D uncertain. This CDR3 has 13 residues. Germline lookup yields CDR1 ENHRY and CDR2 SYGVKD. V dropped 4 bases and J dropped 0 bases, with 5 bases sitting between them. CDR3 nucleotide sequence: TGTGCCATCAGTGTGACAAGCACAGATACGCAGTATTTT. Its protein is CAISVTSTDTQYF.

J is TRBJ1-5 and V is TRBV12-5, with D unclear. Trimming stripped 2 bases from V and 1 base from J, with 3 bases between. Germline CDR1 LGHNT, CDR2 FRNRAP. This CDR3 comprises 13 residues. The DNA for the CDR3 is TGTGCTAGTGGTTTGCAGAGCAATCAGCCCCAGCATTTT. Protein product: CASGLQSNQPQHF.

This rearrangement joins TRBV15 to TRBJ2-7; D ambiguous. Between the trimmed V and J ends, which lost 3 bases and 6 bases, there was a span of 9 bases. Germline CDR1 LNHNV, CDR2 YYDKDF (reference sequence). The CDR3 is 12 residues long. CDR3 DNA: TGTGCCACCAGCAGGTCCCCCTCCGAGCAGTACTTC. Its protein is CATSRSPSEQYF.

The V call is TRBV4-1, the J call TRBJ2-5, with TRBD1 identical over 10 bases. V shed 8 bases and J 1 base; nucleotides not matched to a gene: 13. From germline, CDR1 is MGHRA and CDR2 YSYEKL. This CDR3 has 17 amino acids. The CDR3 DNA reads TGCGCCAGCGCCAGATCCCCCGGGACAGGGGTCCAAGAGACCCAGTACTTC. Amino acids: CASARSPGTGVQETQYF.

The chain couples TRBV6-5 to TRBJ2-1; 12 bases map to TRBD2. J lost 8 bases, V lost 6 bases, and 8 bases had no gene match. The CDR3 loop spans 15 amino acids. Germline V gene lookup returns CDR1 MNHEY and CDR2 SVGAGI. The CDR3 loop reads CASRATSGRGDEQFF. CDR3 in DNA: TGTGCCAGCAGGGCGACTAGCGGGAGAGGCGATGAGCAGTTCTTC.

This clone came up once. V and J are TRBV9 and TRBJ2-7, with TRBD1 matching over 7 bases. Germline CDR1 SGDLS, CDR2 YYNGEE. This CDR3 spans 14 amino acids. V was pared by 4 bases and J by 0 bases, with 4 bases of the junction left unmatched. Here the CDR3 DNA reads TGTGCCAGCAGCTCCCGGGACAGCTCCTACGAGCAGTACTTC. Translated, it gives CASSSRDSSYEQYF.

This rearrangement joins TRBV28 to TRBJ2-5, with D possibly matching TRBD2 (6 bases). The germline CDR1 and CDR2 sequences are MDHEN and SYDVKM. The CDR3 extends over 15 amino acids. V was trimmed by 4 bases and J by 2 bases, leaving 14 bases between them. The CDR3 bases are TGTGCCAGCAGTTCTCTGTCCCGGGGGCAAGAGACCCAGTACTTC. Its translation is CASSSLSRGQETQYF.

The V gene is TRBV12-5, the J gene TRBJ2-1; 11 positions match TRBD2. V trimming: 6 bases; J trimming: 8 bases; junction bases outside the gene matches: 12. This CDR3 is 16 amino acids long. Per the germline V gene, CDR1 is LGHNT and CDR2 is FRNRAP. For the CDR3, the DNA is TGTGCTAGTGGCCTCAATAGCGGGAGGGCGGTATATGAGCAGTTCTTC. Translating gives CASGLNSGRAVYEQFF. The whole variable domain, remainder taken from reference TRBV12-5 and TRBJ2-1, is DARVTQTPRHKVTEMGQEVTMRCQPILGHNTVFWYRQTMMQGLELLAYFRNRAPLDDSGMPKDRFSAEMPDATLATLKIQPSEPRDSAVYFCASGLNSGRAVYEQFFGPGTRLTVL.

The V gene is TRBV4-3, the J gene TRBJ1-1, with TRBD1 matching 7 bases. CDR3 length: 14 residues. Germline trimming cut 0 bases from V and 5 bases from J; bases unmatched to any gene: 3. Germline CDR1 reads LGHNA; CDR2 reads YSLEER. The DNA of the CDR3 is TGCGCCAGCAGCCAAGACAGGGGGTCTACTGAAGCTTTCTTT. It encodes CASSQDRGSTEAFF.

V is TRBV7-2 and J is TRBJ1-2; D might be TRBD1 (6 bases). V was cut by 5 bases and J by 6 bases, with 10 bases left in between. The CDR3 sequence is 12 residues long. CDR1 is SGHTA, CDR2 FQGNSA, per germline. The CDR3 loop is CASSQDSHGYTF. In DNA form, the CDR3 reads TGTGCCAGCAGCCAGGACAGTCATGGCTACACCTTC.

This chain connects TRBV4-3 to TRBJ1-1, with D hard to call. This CDR3 is 14 amino acids long. Trimming pared 3 bases from V and 1 base from J, leaving 9 bases between. From germline, CDR1 is LGHNA and CDR2 YSLEER. The CDR3: CASSQVQENTEAFF. In nucleotides, the CDR3 is TGCGCCAGCAGCCAGGTTCAGGAGAACACTGAAGCTTTCTTT.